This T cell receptor (beta chain) was recovered during a study of CD8 T cells in ankylosing spondylitis. Study results and limitations: Significant enrichment of disease-linked clones was reported in matched ankylosing spondylitis synovial fluid. Several highly homologous variants formed a TCR beta motif that appeared characteristic of ankylosing spondylitis blood. Before this, some motif variants had been reported in reactive arthritis synovial fluid and blood. Relatively rare in peripheral blood, disease-linked clones were also CD8+.

About this clonotype: Its specificity is unknown. A read error may account for a junction end that differs from germline.

CDR1 is SGHRS, CDR2 YFSETQ, per germline. The CDR3 is 15 residues long. Libraries for TCR beta were made by quantitative 5'-RACE with molecular barcodes. TCRdb independently ran MiXCR on the 5' RACE reads; one entry per CDR3 protein. Here the sample spans fewer than 550,000 distinct CDR3 sequences, about 5.2% being singletons. The TCR comes from a male donor with ankylosing spondylitis. J is TRBJ1-2 and V is TRBV5-1; D gene uncertain. Material for sequencing was blood, either unsorted or a sorted T cell fraction (not recorded which). In DNA form, the CDR3 reads TGCGCCAGCAGCTTGGAAAGGACCGTCCATTATGACTACACCTTC. It codes for CASSLERTVHYDYTF.